Included here is one T cell receptor (beta chain) sequence, with context. Its recognized antigen is unknown. The read stops 3 residues short of the end of the CDR3; the missing end is completed from the germline J gene. Inclusive of the bounding cysteine and phenylalanine, the CDR3 is 15 residues long. The 36 bases shown cover part of the CDR3, and their frame starts at base 1. The germline V gene (reference sequence) supplies CDR1 MNHEY and CDR2 SMNVEV. From V the trimming removes 6 bases and from J it removes 10 bases, while the gene matches leave 11 bases of the junction unaccounted for. The source of the sample is a study of TET2 disruption in CD19-targeted CAR T cells (dated by TCRdb to the late 2010s). Study-level background: The number of samples was determined by the original clinical trial design and by which samples were available, and no additional inclusion criteria were applied.

TCR beta chain deep sequencing was performed with the immunoSEQ assay. The paper's data handling went like this. Clonotype frequencies were computed using only productive TCR beta rearrangements. Held by TCRdb, this immuneACCESS table contains in-frame sequences only and omits some clones. Under half of the omission traces to an unresolved V gene where checked; the cause of the rest is unknown. Clonal size and the V and J genes are those of that table, whereas D and trimming came from the DNA. The table held for this sample gives some 1,800 clones. About 16% of the sample is taken by the ten largest. In light of the paper, this sample's treatment or condition label describes: autologous CTL019 cells: CD19 CAR with 4-1BB and CD3 zeta domains. TCR zeta and 4-1BB costimulatory signaling domains were built into the CD19 CAR. T cells for CTL019 manufacturing were collected from peripheral blood by means of leukapheresis. The DNeasy Blood and Tissue Kit was used to extract genomic DNA from pre-infusion T cells, peripheral blood, or sorted post-infusion T cells.

The research as a whole found: Conclusions about the patient's CAR T cells rested on extensive analysis of a single subject.

The rearrangement joined TRBV27 to TRBJ2-2; 10 junctional bases match TRBD2. This clonotype was sampled from a man aged 65 to 79 with chronic lymphocytic leukemia. The material sequenced was CD8+ T cells sorted from cultured blood T cells, taken for CD19 CAR T cell therapy. CDR3 loop: CASSPEAGGPEELFF. The covered CDR3 bases are TGTGCCAGCAGCCCAGAAGCGGGGGGGCCGGAGGAG.